This T cell receptor beta chain appears in the sequencing data of a study of T-cell memory formation after mild COVID-19. This clonotype was seen only a few times. Germline lookup yields CDR1 LGHNA and CDR2 YNFKEQ. The V and J ends lost 0 bases and 4 bases, in that order; junction bases with no gene match: 10. The CDR3 contains 18 residues. Sample barcodes and UMIs were carried by the TCR alpha and TCR beta cDNA libraries that 5'RACE generated with constant-segment primers. TCRdb used MiXCR to reprocess the 5' RACE reads, holding one entry per CDR3 protein. This sample carries roughly 240,000 distinct CDR3 sequences, 15% to 20% of them seen once, and the ten largest clones take 22%.

Sequencing was performed on PBMCs or a T cell subset sorted from them (not recorded which). The source of this sequence is a man aged 18 to 29 who had mild COVID-19 (a few samples of this study predate the infection). Cell type and time point are not known. The rearrangement links TRBV4-2 to TRBJ2-3; 10 bases are shared with TRBD2. This chain's CDR3 is CASSQESWSGGASDTQYF. The CDR3 DNA is TGTGCCAGCAGCCAAGAAAGCTGGAGCGGGGGGGCATCAGATACGCAGTATTTT.